The source of this T cell receptor beta chain is a study of cytomegalovirus exposure and HLA in healthy donors. The repertoire was sequenced with immunoSEQ multiplex PCR; TCRdb's copy has only in-frame clones and lacks some. The repertoire consists of 200,000 to 300,000 clones, with 90% occurring once and the leading ten covering 2.5% to 3.5%. Study-wide results and limits: TCR clusters originating in the first cohort tended to co-occur in the 100 to 150 validation repertoires, according to a later analysis.

CDR3 length: 13 residues. V lost 1 base, J lost 6 bases, and 6 bases lay in between. Germline V gene lookup returns CDR1 SGHDN and CDR2 FVKESK. This clone was found once. Its specificity is unknown. The chain is built from TRBV14 and TRBJ1-4; D might be TRBD1 (6 bases). This TCR came from a woman aged 25 to 39 in good health and CMV-seronegative. Sequencing was done on a sample of PBMCs. CDR3 region: CASSQGTDEKLFF. The CDR3 DNA follows: TGTGCCAGCAGCCAAGGGACAGATGAAAAACTGTTTTTT.